These T cell receptor beta chains were read from a single sample in a study of regulatory T cells in long-lasting Graves disease. TCRdb processed the multiplex PCR reads anew with MiXCR; each CDR3 protein has one entry. The sample lists 600,000 to 650,000 distinct CDR3 sequences, 16% seen once, with 18% in the top ten. These data were also filed under a second study, of T cells in Graves' hyperthyroidism and ophthalmopathy.

The specimen comprised peripheral blood mononuclear cells (PBMCs), sampled at new diagnosis, from a patient treated with antithyroid drugs. These receptors were collected from a woman in her thirties with Graves disease. Each CDR3 is given with its conserved first and last residue. Each record gives: V gene, D gene, J gene, clone size, CDR3 protein, CDR3 DNA. The D gene is left open where the match is weak. Rows give clone size only sometimes, using once, few, many, or a class for an expanded clone.

>TRBV28|TRBD1|TRBJ1-5|.
CASRQGGQPRHF
TGTGCCAGCAGACAGGGGGGTCAGCCCCGGCATTTT
>TRBV7-9|.|TRBJ2-1|.
CASSLERGSYNEQFF
TGTGCCAGCAGCTTAGAGAGGGGGTCCTACAATGAGCAGTTCTTC
>TRBV27|.|TRBJ2-4|few
CASTPWAKNIQYF
TGTGCCAGCACCCCCTGGGCCAAAAACATTCAGTACTTC
>TRBV6-1|TRBD1|TRBJ1-5|many
CASRDWDRGNGQPQHF
TGTGCCAGCAGGGATTGGGACAGGGGAAACGGTCAGCCCCAGCATTTT
>TRBV4-1|.|TRBJ1-4|few
CASSQVPGFEKLFF
TGCGCCAGCAGCCAAGTCCCAGGGTTTGAAAAACTGTTTTTT
>TRBV3-1|.|TRBJ1-5|many
CASSQDLQPQHF
TGTGCCAGCAGCCAAGATCTGCAGCCCCAGCATTTT
>TRBV7-3|TRBD1|TRBJ1-2|many
CASSLTARTGDYGYTF
TGTGCCAGCAGCTTAACGGCCCGGACAGGCGACTATGGCTACACCTTC
>TRBV27|.|TRBJ2-4|few
CASSLSPAKNIQYF
TGTGCCAGCAGTTTATCTCCAGCCAAAAACATTCAGTACTTC
>TRBV3-1|.|TRBJ2-7|many
CASSQGAHEQYF
TGTGCCAGCAGCCAAGGGGCTCACGAGCAGTACTTC
>TRBV19|TRBD1|TRBJ2-7|few
CASNSGTGVAYEQYF
TGTGCCAGTAACTCCGGGACAGGGGTAGCCTACGAGCAGTACTTC
>TRBV7-2|TRBD1|TRBJ1-1|many
CASSSQTGGFTEAFF
TGTGCCAGCAGTTCTCAGACAGGGGGATTTACTGAAGCTTTCTTT
>TRBV28|TRBD1|TRBJ1-5|.
CASSLTGGYQPQHF
TGTGCCAGCAGTCTCACAGGGGGGTATCAGCCCCAGCATTTT
>TRBV27|.|TRBJ2-1|many
CASSLSLSSYNEQFF
TGTGCCAGCAGCTTATCCCTTAGCTCCTACAATGAGCAGTTCTTC
>TRBV20-1|TRBD2|TRBJ2-2|.
CSALRPGLAGEGTGELFF
TGCAGTGCTCTCAGGCCGGGACTAGCGGGAGAGGGCACCGGGGAGCTGTTTTTT
>TRBV9|.|TRBJ2-1|few
CASSVLDNVDEQFF
TGTGCCAGCAGCGTCCTGGATAACGTGGATGAGCAGTTCTTC
>TRBV2|.|TRBJ1-4|many
CASRAGTINEKLFF
TGTGCCAGCAGAGCCGGGACTATTAATGAAAAACTGTTTTTT
>TRBV18|TRBD1|TRBJ1-1|many
CASSQTGMNTEAFF
TGTGCCAGCTCGCAGACAGGGATGAACACTGAAGCTTTCTTT
>TRBV2|.|TRBJ2-4|few
CASSPLDGAKNIQYF
TGTGCCAGCAGTCCACTAGATGGGGCCAAAAACATTCAGTACTTC
>TRBV30|.|TRBJ1-4|few
CAWKKFGGEKLFF
TGTGCCTGGAAGAAATTTGGAGGGGAAAAACTGTTTTTT
>TRBV20-1|.|TRBJ2-1|.
CSQIGASERYNEQFF
TGCAGCCAAATAGGAGCTAGCGAGAGATACAATGAGCAGTTCTTC
>TRBV6-2/TRBV6-3|.|TRBJ1-5|.
CASSYSGAPNQPQHF
TGTGCCAGCAGTTACTCGGGGGCACCAAATCAGCCCCAGCATTTT
>TRBV2|.|TRBJ1-5|many
CASSEERFSNQPQHF
TGTGCCAGCAGTGAAGAACGGTTTAGCAATCAGCCCCAGCATTTT
>TRBV12-3/TRBV12-4|TRBD2|TRBJ2-7|.
CASSFSGSSKQYF
TGTGCCAGCAGTTTTAGCGGGAGCAGCAAGCAGTACTTC
>TRBV5-1|.|TRBJ1-3|.
CASGVVPGRNTIYF
TGCGCCAGCGGGGTAGTTCCCGGAAGAAACACCATATATTTT
>TRBV7-9|.|TRBJ2-2|few
CASSWAPYGRSNTGELFF
TGTGCCAGCAGCTGGGCTCCATATGGACGGTCGAACACCGGGGAGCTGTTTTTT
>TRBV6-1|.|TRBJ1-1|many
CASSRGQKAFF
TGTGCCAGCAGTCGCGGCCAGAAAGCTTTCTTT
>TRBV27|.|TRBJ1-2|few
CASSFSPGGSYGYTF
TGTGCCAGCAGTTTTTCCCCGGGGGGATCTTACGGCTACACCTTC
>TRBV18|.|TRBJ2-5|few
CASSPPSRQVYETQYF
TGTGCCAGCTCACCACCATCGAGGCAGGTGTACGAGACCCAGTACTTC
>TRBV30|.|TRBJ1-2|.
CAWSSVRGYTF
TGTGCCTGGAGTTCCGTAAGGGGCTACACCTTC
>TRBV28|TRBD2|TRBJ2-7|many
CASSSNHKRETSFDEQYF
TGTGCCAGCAGTTCTAACCACAAGCGGGAGACCTCGTTCGACGAGCAGTACTTC